Sequencing of this T cell receptor beta chain was carried out in a study of T cell changes during pregnancy in multiple sclerosis. The CDR3 covers 16 residues. The table came from immunoSEQ multiplex PCR; TCRdb's copy has only in-frame clones and leaves some out. The data hold fewer than 55,000 clones, with roughly 91% observed a single time. This sample comprised CD8+ T cells from peripheral blood mononuclear cells, obtained after pregnancy. This TCR derives from a female donor in good health, enrolled as a control in a pregnancy study. V gene TRBV21-1 combines with J gene TRBJ2-5; TRBD1, as called in the table, went unchecked against the DNA. TRBV21-1 is shown as a pseudogene. The CDR3 loop is CASTGSPTRYQETQYF. The CDR3 region has the DNA TGTGCCAGCACAGGGTCCCCCACCAGGTACCAAGAGACCCAGTACTTC.